This record looks at one T cell receptor beta chain sequence and its context. This record comes from a study of T cells and Merkel cell carcinoma outcomes. CDR1 is MGHRA, CDR2 YSYEKL, per germline. This CDR3 contains 18 residues. Deletions cut 0 bases from V and 4 bases from J, with 20 bases between. Only in-frame clones appear in the TCRdb table, and some are missing; sequencing was by immunoSEQ multiplex PCR. This sample carries about 19,000 clones, roughly 87% of them seen once, and the ten largest clones take 3% to 3.5%. The material sequenced was tumor tissue from Merkel cell carcinoma. This TCR came from a human donor with Merkel cell carcinoma. The gene calls are TRBV4-1 and TRBJ2-3, with D tentatively TRBD1 or TRBD2 (6 bases each). The CDR3 coding sequence is TGCGCCAGCAGCCAAGATAAGCTAGGGACAAGGGAGGCAGATACGCAGTATTTT. It codes for CASSQDKLGTREADTQYF.